The 19 T cell receptor beta chains reported below all come from one sample, sequenced in a study of spatial heterogeneity in lung cancer. The time point is: blood at routine non-recurrence follow-up after resection. TCRdb called the 5' RACE reads again in MiXCR, with one record for every CDR3 protein. This sample has about 11,000 distinct CDR3 sequences, with around 9.1% found just once. The input for sequencing was PBMCs, taken at follow-up. These receptors originate from a female donor with early-stage non-small cell lung cancer.

At least ten counts were recorded for this clonotype. The chain couples TRBV29-1 to TRBJ1-2; perhaps TRBD1 as D (5 bases). This CDR3 spans 14 amino acids. V was trimmed by 0 bases and J by 4 bases, leaving 12 bases between them. Germline V gives CDR1 SQVTM, CDR2 ANQGSEA. The CDR3 DNA is TGCAGCGTTGAAGATCGGGCAGGGTCCTATGGCTACACCTTC. It encodes CSVEDRAGSYGYTF.

This clonotype has ten or more counts. The V call is TRBV24-1, the J call TRBJ2-3; D unresolved. Germline V lookup: CDR1 KGHDR, CDR2 SFDVKD. There are 14 residues in the CDR3. Trimming pared 6 bases from V and 2 bases from J, leaving 11 bases between. This chain's CDR3 is CATSPGKFTDTQYF. The CDR3 DNA sequence: TGTGCCACCAGTCCGGGCAAATTCACAGATACGCAGTATTTT.

This clonotype was observed many times. The chain carries TRBV6-1 and TRBJ2-5; D possibly corresponds to TRBD2 (5 bases). Germline V gene data show CDR1 as MNHNS and CDR2 as SASEGT. The CDR3 is 12 residues long. V lost 1 base to trimming and J lost 11 bases, with 11 bases between them. Written as DNA, the CDR3 is TGTGCCAGCAGTGAAGTTGGGAGACAACAGTACTTC. Its translation: CASSEVGRQQYF.

This clonotype is labeled large. This chain uses TRBV6-5 with TRBJ1-6; 7 nucleotides line up with TRBD1. There are 13 residues in the CDR3. Trimming cost V 5 bases and J 7 bases; bases outside gene matches: 2. Germline CDR1 reads MNHEY; CDR2 reads SVGAGI. The CDR3 sequence: CASSGQENSPLHF. The CDR3 bases are TGTGCCAGCAGTGGACAGGAGAATTCACCCCTCCACTTT.

This clonotype was detected many times. V gene TRBV11-2 combines with J gene TRBJ2-5; 14 positions agree with TRBD2. Germline CDR1 SGHAT, CDR2 FQNNGV. J lost 5 bases, V lost 5 bases, and 10 bases had no gene match. The CDR3 is 17 amino acids. The CDR3 DNA reads as TGTGCCAGCAGCAACTTGGGACTAGCGGGGGCTCGTGAGACCCAGTACTTC. It encodes CASSNLGLAGARETQYF.

The table lists this clonotype with many counts. The rearrangement joins TRBV7-9 to TRBJ1-1; 8 bases fit TRBD1. The length of the CDR3 is 15 residues. The V gene end was trimmed by 0 bases and the J gene end by 4 bases; junction bases not matched to a gene: 4. The germline gives CDR1 SEHNR, CDR2 FQNEAQ (reference sequence). The CDR3 sequence is CASSLADRAGTEAFF. The CDR3 bases are TGTGCCAGCAGCTTAGCGGACAGGGCGGGCACTGAAGCTTTCTTT.

This clonotype was observed many times. V gene TRBV20-1 combines with J gene TRBJ2-3; D gene unclear. CDR1 and CDR2 (germline): DFQATT, SNEGSKA (reference sequence). The CDR3 totals 14 residues. The V end was cut by 3 bases, the J end by 0 bases, with 10 bases between. The CDR3 DNA reads TGCAGTGCTAGCGTTCGGGCCAGCACAGATACGCAGTATTTT. This codes for CSASVRASTDTQYF.

In its sample, this clonotype was seen a few times. This sequence joins TRBV2 and TRBJ1-1; D unclear. Germline values: CDR1 SNHLY, CDR2 FYNNEI. Trimming shortened V by 1 base and J by 0 bases, and 9 bases separated the two germline ends. This CDR3 is 15 amino acids long. This CDR3 reads CASSEVIGMNTEAFF. The DNA for the CDR3 is TGTGCCAGCAGTGAAGTAATAGGTATGAACACTGAAGCTTTCTTT.

This clonotype was seen many times. The CDR3 coding sequence is TGCGCCAGCAGTCAAGGCAGAAAAGAGACCCAGTACTTC. It yields the protein CASSQGRKETQYF. J is TRBJ2-5 and V is TRBV23-1; D gene ambiguous. Being an ORF, TRBV23-1 has a function that is uncertain. The length of the CDR3 is 13 residues. V was trimmed by 2 bases and J by 3 bases, leaving 7 bases between them.

There are many counts of this clonotype. This sequence joins TRBV7-2 and TRBJ2-3; D unclear. There are 11 residues in the CDR3. Germline CDR1 reads SGHTA; CDR2 reads FQGNSA. V lost 3 bases and J 5 bases, leaving 3 bases between the germline ends. DNA of the CDR3: TGTGCCAGCAGCTTTCTAGATACGCAGTATTTT. Translated, it gives CASSFLDTQYF.

This clonotype was seen only a few times. The chain carries TRBV28 and TRBJ1-4, with 7 positions matching TRBD1. Germline V lookup: CDR1 MDHEN, CDR2 SYDVKM. V lost 5 bases and J lost 6; bases outside the gene matches: 3. The CDR3 covers 13 residues. This CDR3 reads CASSGQEYEKLFF. CDR3 DNA: TGTGCCAGCAGTGGACAGGAATATGAAAAACTGTTTTTT.

This clonotype appeared many times. This rearrangement joins TRBV6-2 or TRBV6-3 to TRBJ2-1; D ambiguous. The CDR3 has 12 residues. The V gene lost 7 bases and the J gene lost 7 bases, with 11 bases spanning the gap. Germline V gene lookup returns CDR1 MNHEY and CDR2 SVGEGT. The CDR3 here is CASTIAGNEQFF. DNA of the CDR3: TGTGCCAGCACCATAGCCGGAAATGAGCAGTTCTTC.

The chain carries TRBV4-3 and TRBJ2-3, with no clear D. This CDR3 contains 13 residues. CDR1 and CDR2 from the germline V gene are LGHNA and YSLEER. Trimming took 1 base from V and 5 from J, leaving 7 bases between them. The CDR3 is CASSQGTQDTQYF. The CDR3 DNA reads TGCGCCAGCAGCCAAGGCACACAAGATACGCAGTATTTT.

This clonotype was counted many times. V is TRBV24-1 and J is TRBJ2-5; 14 nucleotides agree with TRBD2. V trimming: 1 base; J trimming: 5 bases; junction bases outside the gene matches: 8. The CDR3 contains 18 residues. Germline assignment: CDR1 KGHDR and CDR2 SFDVKD. CDR3 DNA sequence: TGTGCCACCAGTGATTTTGGGAGACTAGCGGGGGGGCCTGAGACCCAGTACTTC. It is translated as CATSDFGRLAGGPETQYF.

This clonotype was picked up many times. The chain combines TRBV7-9 with TRBJ2-7; 9 bases align to TRBD2. The V segment lost 5 bases and the J segment 4 bases; nucleotides outside the gene matches: 3. Germline lookup yields CDR1 SEHNR and CDR2 FQNEAQ (reference sequence). The CDR3 loop spans 13 amino acids. The CDR3 sequence: CASSGLARYEQYF. CDR3 sequence (DNA): TGTGCCAGCAGCGGACTAGCGAGGTACGAGCAGTACTTC.

Ten or more counts support this clonotype. V and J are TRBV29-1 and TRBJ2-5; 9 bases line up with TRBD1. This CDR3 region has 12 residues. Per the germline V gene, CDR1 is SQVTM and CDR2 is ANQGSEA. V lost 7 bases, J lost 5 bases, and 5 bases stayed unmatched. Written as DNA, the CDR3 is TGCAGCGCCGAGGGACAGGGTGAGACCCAGTACTTC. Its translation: CSAEGQGETQYF. Based on the CDR3 plus reference TRBV29-1 and TRBJ2-5, the full variable domain is SAVISQKPSRDICQRGTSLTIQCQVDSQVTMMFWYRQQPGQSLTLIATANQGSEATYESGFVIDKFPISRPNLTFSTLTVSNMSPEDSSIYLCSAEGQGETQYFGPGTRLLVL.

This clonotype was counted at least ten times. V is TRBV20-1 and J is TRBJ1-1, with a possible D match to TRBD1 (5 bases). V lost 5 bases and J lost 1, with 8 bases in between. Germline-derived CDR1 and CDR2 are DFQATT and SNEGSKA (reference sequence). The CDR3 runs to 12 residues. CDR3 in amino acids: CSAPDRNTEAFF. For the CDR3, the DNA is TGCAGTGCTCCCGACAGGAACACTGAAGCTTTCTTT.

This clonotype was recorded at least ten times. The chain is built from TRBV12-3 or TRBV12-4 and TRBJ2-3; D not certain. V lost 2 bases to trimming and J lost 3 bases, with 9 bases between them. This CDR3 contains 14 residues. The CDR3 nucleotides are TGTGCCAGCAGTTTAAGCGCGTCGACAGATACGCAGTATTTT. Translated: CASSLSASTDTQYF.

At least ten counts were recorded for this clonotype. The chain uses TRBV27 and TRBJ2-2; D is ambiguous. Per the germline V gene, CDR1 is MNHEY and CDR2 is SMNVEV (reference sequence). Trimming took 2 bases from V and 11 from J, leaving 18 bases between them. The CDR3 extends over 15 amino acids. Here the CDR3 reads CASSLLLTGVVELFF. The CDR3 coding sequence is TGTGCCAGCAGTTTACTTTTAACTGGTGTCGTAGAGCTGTTTTTT.